Listed below are T cell receptor beta chains from one sample, sequenced in a study of shared T cell receptors in the human thymus. The assay was immunoSEQ multiplex PCR, and TCRdb's table has in-frame clones only and misses some. The data hold hundreds of thousands of clones, with roughly 74% observed a single time. The same sample was also used in a study of human thymus T cells.

Specimen: thymocytes. Receptor source: a boy under three years old with a congenital heart defect. The CDR3 runs from the conserved cysteine through the conserved F or W. The D gene is left open where the match is weak.

TRBV5-4 | - | CASSLLGRDTQYF
TRBV5-8 | TRBD1 | CASSLGYRGYNEQFF
TRBV6-5 | - | CASSPGYRTYEQYF
TRBV6-1 | - | CASRVVGTSYNEQFF
TRBV7-6 | - | CASSLEPGTYEQYF
TRBV10-2 | TRBD2 | CASSPLPETSGSFNEQFF
TRBV28 | TRBD2 | CASSLSGLAGFNEQFF
TRBV5-8 | - | CASSNVERKEVTDTQYF
TRBV25-1 | TRBD2 | CASSASSSGRFQETQYF
TRBV25-1 | TRBD1 | CASSEYIRDRPHEQYF
TRBV6-5 | - | CVSSSALVLNYNEQFF
TRBV7-9 | TRBD2 | CASSPGLAGGRGETQYF
TRBV11-2 | - | CASSLAPFGTYEQYF
TRBV13 | - | CASSLGHSQDYEQYF
TRBV28 | - | CASSFLATYNEQFF
TRBV5-1 | TRBD2 | CASSIPGTSFPNEQFF
TRBV5-6 | - | CASSLLLGSRSYEQYF
TRBV30 | - | CAWSGLETVTYEQYF
TRBV27 | TRBD2 | CASRHGTSGRSSYEQYF
TRBV28 | TRBD1 | CASSLCSGTEGYEQYF
TRBV18 | TRBD1 | CASSPDQGQGRTEAFF
TRBV28 | TRBD1 | CASSLCKGTGYQPQHF
TRBV29-1 | - | CSVGKREYEQYF
TRBV5-8 | - | CASSLNRAPYEQYF
TRBV5-1 | TRBD2 | CASSLAGGRAGSYNEQFF
TRBV25-1 | TRBD1 | CASSDGQGESGTEAFF
TRBV27 | TRBD2 | CASSPIPGLALPDEQFF
TRBV27 | - | CASSPKGGTGELFF
TRBV6-5 | - | CASSYLANPSYNEQFF
TRBV28 | - | CASSSGEGRGLPEQYF
TRBV29-1 | - | CSVEQGKDEQYF
TRBV30 | - | CACTGNHPGELFF
TRBV14 | TRBD1 | CASSQRRDGQGATNEKLFF
TRBV6-1 | TRBD2 | CASSQAGSYNEQFF
TRBV5-6 | - | CASWRDSRAADTQYF
TRBV7-2 | - | CASSSFPGPAPSEQFF
TRBV28 | - | CASLMRDEQYF
TRBV5-8 | - | CASSFAVRGPYGYTF
TRBV19 | TRBD2 | CASSLASGSRAGELFF
TRBV29-1 | TRBD1 | CSGRDRGSGNTIYF
TRBV5-6 | - | CASSHWAKDNGDNEQFF